This T cell receptor (beta chain) was profiled in a study of identical twins. Whole-study findings and limits: Whereas memory repertoires showed no such difference, abundant cord blood beta clonotypes carried fewer insertions.

Trimming removed 6 bases from V and 2 bases from J; junction bases left unmatched: 7. Germline V gives CDR1 SEHNR, CDR2 FQNEAQ (reference sequence). This CDR3 has 15 residues. To note about this clonotype: Antigen specificity is unknown.

TCRdb independently ran MiXCR on the 5' RACE reads; one entry per CDR3 protein. The sample holds about 720,000 distinct CDR3 sequences; about 20% are singletons and the top ten take about an eighth. In addition, the sample was reused for a study of T cells expressing NK-cell markers. From that second work: The study found these clonotypes also leading the CD3+CD56-NKG2C+ fraction in a few donors. It remained uncertain whether the expanded NKG2C+ T cell clones were specific for HCMV antigens.

The sample comprised PBMCs. This rearrangement joins TRBV7-9 to TRBJ2-7; 10 nucleotides agree with TRBD1. This TCR was sampled from a woman under 30 in good health. This chain's CDR3 is CASRSPGQGPYEQYF. The DNA for the CDR3 is TGTGCCAGCAGATCCCCGGGACAGGGGCCCTACGAGCAGTACTTC.